Listed below are T cell receptor beta chains from one sample, sequenced in a study of beta chain features in type 1 diabetes. Clones were read by immunoSEQ multiplex PCR, and TCRdb kept only the in-frame ones, dropping some. The sample holds roughly 160,000 clones; 7.8% are singletons and the top ten take 0.94%. Sequencing was performed on central memory CD4+ T cells from blood. The receptor source for this set is a woman between 40 and 50 years old with type 1 diabetes. CDR3s include the opening cysteine and the closing phenylalanine or tryptophan. The D gene is left open where the match is weak. For some rows the clone size is stated as once, few or many, or as a class when expanded; others skip it.

-	few	TRBJ1-2	TRBV5-6	TGTGCCAGCAGCTTGAAAGCTTGGAGGCTCCCGACGAGGGGCTACACCTTC	CASSLKAWRLPTRGYTF
TRBD1	-	TRBJ1-4	TRBV27	TGTGCCAGCAGTTTCCTCCCCGGGACAGCTAATGAAAAACTGTTTTTT	CASSFLPGTANEKLFF
-	few	TRBJ1-3	TRBV13	TGTGCCAGCAGCTTTTGGGGCCGCTCTGGAAACACCATATATTTT	CASSFWGRSGNTIYF
TRBD1	few	TRBJ1-1	TRBV7-9	TGTGCCAGCAGCTTCGGGGACAGGAACACTGAAGCTTTCTTT	CASSFGDRNTEAFF
-	-	TRBJ2-3	TRBV7-3	TGTGCCAGCAGCTGGAGAGGCGCCCCAGATACGCAGTATTTT	CASSWRGAPDTQYF
-	few	TRBJ2-5	TRBV27	TGTGCCAGCAGTCCTGGGTGGGGGCCAGGGGGGGAGACCCAGTACTTC	CASSPGWGPGGETQYF
-	-	TRBJ1-2	TRBV27	TGTGCCAGCAGTTTATCAACGGGAAACTATGGCTACACCTTC	CASSLSTGNYGYTF
TRBD1	few	TRBJ1-2	TRBV6-6	TGTGCCAGCAGCCCGGGACAGAACAACTATGGCTACACCTTC	CASSPGQNNYGYTF
TRBD1	-	TRBJ1-1	TRBV5-4	TGTGCCAGCAGCTCTCGAGACAGGGACACTGAAGCTTTCTTT	CASSSRDRDTEAFF
-	few	TRBJ2-3	TRBV30	TGTGCCTGGAACCCAGGGCGGAATACGCAGTATTTT	CAWNPGRNTQYF
TRBD2	-	TRBJ2-3	TRBV2	TGTGCCAGCAGATCCGGGGGGGGCACAGATACGCAGTATTTT	CASRSGGGTDTQYF
-	-	TRBJ2-1	TRBV5-1	TGCGCCAGCAGCTTTGGTAGCAGGGGCGATGAGCAGTTCTTC	CASSFGSRGDEQFF
-	-	TRBJ1-5	TRBV30	TGTGCCTGGAAACAGGGTTTGGGCAATCAGCCCCAGCATTTT	CAWKQGLGNQPQHF
-	-	TRBJ1-1	TRBV19	TGTGCCAGTAGGACCGGGTCGAACACTGAAGCTTTCTTT	CASRTGSNTEAFF
TRBD2	few	TRBJ2-5	TRBV7-9	TGTGCCAGCAGCTTAGAACTAGCGGGAGTAGAGACCCAGTACTTC	CASSLELAGVETQYF
-	-	TRBJ2-2	TRBV18	TGTGCCAGCTCCCTTACACAGAACACCGGGGAGCTGTTTTTT	CASSLTQNTGELFF
TRBD2	few	TRBJ2-1	TRBV5-1	TGCGCCAGCAGCTTGGTCGGTTCGGCTAGCGGTCTAACAGCGGAGCAGTTCTTC	CASSLVGSASGLTAEQFF
TRBD2	-	TRBJ2-3	TRBV18	TGTGCCAGCTCACCCCGGACTAGAGAAGGAGATACGCAGTATTTT	CASSPRTREGDTQYF
TRBD1	few	TRBJ1-5	TRBV2	TGTGCCAGCAGTAGGGACAGGGGACAGGGGCAGCCCCAGCATTTT	CASSRDRGQGQPQHF
-	-	TRBJ1-2	TRBV25-1	TGTGCCAGCAGTGAAGGTCCCTCAGCTAACTATGGCTACACCTTC	CASSEGPSANYGYTF
TRBD2	once	TRBJ2-1	TRBV7-9	TGTGCCAGCAGCTTAGCGGCTACTAGCGGGTGGGAAAAAAATGAGCAGTTCTTC	CASSLAATSGWEKNEQFF
-	few	TRBJ1-1	TRBV7-9	TGTGCCAGCAGCGCGGACAGAAGGAACACTGAAGCTTTCTTT	CASSADRRNTEAFF
-	few	TRBJ2-3	TRBV7-2	TGTGCCAGCAGCTTAGCGGGCCCAAGCACAGATACGCAGTATTTT	CASSLAGPSTDTQYF
TRBD1	few	TRBJ1-1	TRBV28	TGTGCCAGCAGTTCCCCTTGGACAGGGATGAACACTGAAGCTTTCTTT	CASSSPWTGMNTEAFF
-	few	TRBJ2-7	TRBV5-1	TGCGCCAGCAGCCTCGGGGACTACGAGCAGTACTTC	CASSLGDYEQYF
TRBD1	-	TRBJ2-3	TRBV28	TGTGCCAGCAGTTCGGGACAGGGTACAGATACGCAGTATTTT	CASSSGQGTDTQYF
-	-	TRBJ1-2	TRBV5-1	TGCGCCAGCAGCCCTAGAGATGGTTACGGCTACACCTTC	CASSPRDGYGYTF
-	-	TRBJ2-1	TRBV30	TGTGCCTGGAGTGTACGTATGACCGGGGTCGCCTGTGAGCAGTTCTTC	CAWSVRMTGVACEQFF
-	few	TRBJ1-5	TRBV7-3	TGTGCCAGCAGCATCCGCCGCGGGGGCCTGCTTCATTTT	CASSIRRGGLLHF
-	few	TRBJ1-3	TRBV9	TGTGCCAGCAGCCGCCAGGAAGGCCACGGAAACACCATATATTTT	CASSRQEGHGNTIYF
-	-	TRBJ2-3	TRBV5-4	TGTGCCAGCAGGCATAACGGGGGTGCCCGCACAGATACGCAGTATTTT	CASRHNGGARTDTQYF
-	few	TRBJ1-2	TRBV20-1	TGCAGTGCTATAGCATTCTATGGCTACACCTTC	CSAIAFYGYTF
-	many	TRBJ1-1	TRBV18	TGTGCCAGCTCACCACGTTTACAATCAGGAAGTGAAGCTTTCTTT	CASSPRLQSGSEAFF
-	few	TRBJ1-5	TRBV19	TGTGCCAGTACCTTGGAGGGGCCAAGGCAGCCCCAGCATTTT	CASTLEGPRQPQHF
-	-	TRBJ2-7	TRBV28	TGTGCCAGCAGAGGAGGGGGCGCGTCCCACGAGCAGTACTTC	CASRGGGASHEQYF
-	-	TRBJ1-2	TRBV6-6	TGTGCCAGCAGTTCCCTTTCTCGGGGCTACACCTTC	CASSSLSRGYTF
-	-	TRBJ2-5	TRBV7-8	TGTGCCAGCAGCTTAGCAGGGGGGGAGCAGACCCAGTACTTC	CASSLAGGEQTQYF